The 10 T cell receptor beta chains given below trace back to one sample, sequenced in a study of lung T cells in sarcoidosis with Löfgren's syndrome. MiXCR was run by TCRdb on the reads, yielding one entry per CDR3 protein. The sample includes more than 900 distinct CDR3 sequences, 20% to 25% of them seen just once. The sequenced sample consisted of CD4+ T cells from PBMCs. The receptors were sampled from a human donor with sarcoidosis (Löfgren's syndrome or another form), or a control subject (not recorded which).

This clonotype was seen repeatedly, ten times or more. V gene TRBV4-1 combines with J gene TRBJ2-7; D uncertain. Between the trimmed V and J ends, which lost 0 bases and 2 bases, there was a span of 11 bases. CDR1 is MGHRA, CDR2 YSYEKL, per germline. There are 15 residues in the CDR3. CDR3 loop: CASSQDEAITYEQYF. Here the CDR3 DNA reads TGCGCCAGCAGCCAAGATGAGGCGATCACCTACGAGCAGTACTTC.

As concerns this clonotype: Being one base from a much bigger clone, this may be a read error. V gene TRBV18 combines with J gene TRBJ1-1; D uncertain. Germline lookup yields CDR1 KGHSH and CDR2 LQKENI. CDR3 length equals 14 residues. CDR3 nucleotide sequence: TGTGTCAGCTCACCACAAACCGACGGGGCTGAAGCTTTCTTT. Protein: CVSSPQTDGAEAFF.

By share, this clonotype ranks as large. The rearrangement links TRBV27 to TRBJ2-7; TRBD2 is a possible D gene (6 bases). The CDR3 length is 14 residues. The V end lost 2 bases, the J end lost 4 bases, and 12 bases lay between the germline ends. Looked up from germline, CDR1 is MNHEY and CDR2 is SMNVEV (reference sequence). In DNA form, the CDR3 reads TGTGCCAGCAGTTTAGGGGGGAGTCTGTACGAGCAGTACTTC. Translated: CASSLGGSLYEQYF.

This clonotype is termed medium-sized. The CDR3 sequence is CASSPISQETQYF. The CDR3 nucleotides read TGTGCCAGCAGCCCTATTAGCCAAGAGACCCAGTACTTC. The rearrangement joins TRBV7-2 to TRBJ2-5; no clear D. V shed 5 bases and J shed 1 base, with 8 bases lying between them. The CDR3 runs 13 residues. In germline, CDR1 is SGHTA, CDR2 FQGNSA.

This clonotype qualifies as large. The chain uses TRBV6-1 and TRBJ2-7; 8 nucleotides line up with TRBD1. J gave up 0 bases and V 6 bases, and 4 bases lay outside the gene matches. The CDR3 consists of 14 residues. The germline V gene encodes CDR1 MNHNS and CDR2 SASEGT. The CDR3 DNA sequence: TGTGCCAGCAGGCGGGACAGGAGCTCCTACGAGCAGTACTTC. Residues: CASRRDRSSYEQYF.

This clonotype is large by share. The chain links TRBV27 to TRBJ1-1; D call uncertain. Germline CDR1 and CDR2: MNHEY and SMNVEV (reference sequence). Trimming removed 4 bases at V and 1 base at J, with 7 bases between. The length of the CDR3 is 13 residues. The CDR3 nucleotides read TGTGCCAGCAGTTCCACAGAGAACACTGAAGCTTTCTTT. Its protein is CASSSTENTEAFF.

This clonotype counts as large. The V call is TRBV20-1, the J call TRBJ2-4; D could derive from TRBD1 or TRBD2 (5 bases each). The CDR3 is made up of 13 amino acids. The germline gives CDR1 DFQATT, CDR2 SNEGSKA (reference sequence). Trimming removed 1 base from V and 9 bases from J, with 13 bases in between. The CDR3 nucleotides are TGCAGTGCTAGAGTCACCACCGGGGCCATTCAGTACTTC. Translation gives CSARVTTGAIQYF.

By sample share, this clonotype is medium-sized (0.01 to 0.1%). The rearrangement uses TRBV3-1 and TRBJ2-1; D is unresolved. The germline V gene has CDR1 LGHDT and CDR2 YNNKEL (reference sequence). The V end was cut by 4 bases, the J end by 6 bases, with 7 bases between. There are 12 residues in the CDR3. The CDR3 here is CASSLLLNEQFF. The CDR3 DNA follows: TGTGCCAGCAGCCTCCTCCTCAATGAGCAGTTCTTC.

By sample share, this clonotype is medium-sized. This rearrangement joins TRBV3-1 to TRBJ2-5; D is unclear. CDR1 LGHDT and CDR2 YNNKEL come from the germline V gene (reference sequence). Trimming took 2 bases from V and 5 from J, leaving 3 bases between them. The CDR3 is 11 residues long. This CDR3 reads CASSQMETQYF. As DNA, the CDR3 is TGTGCCAGCAGCCAAATGGAGACCCAGTACTTC.

By frequency in the sample, this clonotype is medium-sized. The gene calls are TRBV2 and TRBJ2-1; D not certain. Germline-derived CDR1 and CDR2 are SNHLY and FYNNEI. The CDR3 loop spans 12 amino acids. V was cut by 4 bases and J by 7 bases, with 8 bases left in between. The CDR3 here is CASSGIGNEQFF. The CDR3 coding sequence is TGTGCCAGCAGTGGCATTGGGAATGAGCAGTTCTTC.